This T cell receptor (beta chain) stems from a study of T cell repertoires in cytomegalovirus infection. On the study more broadly: CMV epitopes used comprised recently identified HLA-C-restricted ones and well-studied HLA-B-restricted ones. Public TCR beta signatures provided an indication of both CMV infection and a matching HLA type. The study's findings and limits: Dominating the ex vivo response were HLA-C-restricted CMV-specific TCR beta clonotypes. Summed public TCR beta family frequency identified CMV carriers bearing the relevant HLA.

TCRdb reprocessed the reads with MiXCR, giving one entry per CDR3 protein. The table lists under 450,000 distinct CDR3 sequences, roughly 36% of them singletons. This clonotype was seen a handful of times. Antigen specificity is unknown. The CDR3 loop spans 16 amino acids. In germline, CDR1 is MNHNY, CDR2 SVGAGI (reference sequence). The V end was cut by 0 bases, the J end by 2 bases, with 14 bases between. The sample in question was cultured PBMCs, obtained from culture after CMV antigen stimulation. The receptor was derived from a human donor in good health (CMV status not recorded). Some clones in this sample may be carry-over from other donors' samples. The V and J genes are TRBV6-6 and TRBJ2-7; D is unresolved. The CDR3 here is CASSYSRTTGTYEQYV. The CDR3, as DNA: TGTGCCAGCAGTTACTCACGGACGACTGGTACCTACGAGCAGTACGTC.